The 8 T cell receptor beta chains below were found in one sample sequenced in a study of blood T cell repertoires in COVID-19. The table came from immunoSEQ multiplex PCR; TCRdb's copy has only in-frame clones and leaves some out. The data show under 200,000 clones, almost 90% seen once. Material: peripheral blood. The receptors stem from a man younger than 30 with active or convalescent COVID-19.

The chain combines TRBV19 with TRBJ1-5; D remains unclear. The V and J ends lost 5 bases and 0 bases respectively, with 2 bases between them. The CDR3 loop spans 12 amino acids. The germline gives CDR1 LNHDA, CDR2 SQIVND (reference sequence). CDR3 nucleotide sequence: TGTGCCAGTAGTTATAGCAATCAGCCCCAGCATTTT. Translated, it gives CASSYSNQPQHF.

The chain is built from TRBV30 and TRBJ1-5; D not certain. V was cut by 0 bases and J by 2 bases, with 11 bases left in between. The V gene's germline CDR1 is GTSNPN and CDR2 SVGIG (reference sequence). The CDR3 runs 15 residues. CDR3 nucleotide sequence: TGTGCCTGGAGTGTACCAGGTAGGCGCAATCAGCCCCAGCATTTT. It translates to CAWSVPGRRNQPQHF.

The gene calls are TRBV7-9 and TRBJ2-3; 11 nucleotides align to TRBD2. This CDR3 region has 16 residues. Germline CDR1 reads SEHNR; CDR2 reads FQNEAQ (reference sequence). V lost 2 bases, J lost 5 bases, and 6 bases stayed unmatched. The CDR3 protein is CASSLQLAGAQDTQYF. In nucleotides, the CDR3 is TGTGCCAGCAGCTTACAACTAGCGGGAGCCCAAGATACGCAGTATTTT.

CDR3 nucleotides: TGTGCCAGCAGCTTAGATCCGGCGACTAGCGGGGTTAGCACCGGGGAGCTGTTTTTT. Translated, it gives CASSLDPATSGVSTGELFF. The J gene is TRBJ2-2, the V gene TRBV7-6, with 11 bases that match TRBD2. Per germline, CDR1 SGHVS and CDR2 FNYEAQ. Losses at the gene ends were 1 base for V and 4 bases for J; bases not matched to a gene: 11. This CDR3 contains 19 residues.

The chain recombines TRBV20-1 with TRBJ1-2; D not resolved. CDR1 is DFQATT, CDR2 SNEGSKA, per germline (reference sequence). The V end lost 1 base, the J end lost 4 bases, and 4 bases lay between the germline ends. The CDR3 is 11 amino acids. The CDR3 sequence: CSARGAYGYTF. CDR3 DNA sequence: TGCAGTGCTAGAGGGGCCTATGGCTACACCTTC.

The chain couples TRBV29-1 to TRBJ2-5; D is possibly TRBD1 (6 bases). V lost 5 bases to trimming and J lost 4 bases, with 14 bases between them. The germline V gene encodes CDR1 SQVTM and CDR2 ANQGSEA. The CDR3 has 13 residues. Here the CDR3 DNA reads TGCAGCGTTTGGAACAGGGTTCGAGAGACCCAGTACTTC. Amino acids: CSVWNRVRETQYF.

The chain carries TRBV6-4 and TRBJ1-6; no clear D. Trimming pared 6 bases from V and 6 bases from J, leaving 9 bases between. The CDR3 is 13 residues long. Germline V gene data show CDR1 as MRHNA and CDR2 as SNTAGT. The CDR3, as DNA: TGTGCCAGCAGGGCCGCTAGTAATTCACCCCTCCACTTT. Translating gives CASRAASNSPLHF.

The chain uses TRBV19 and TRBJ1-6; TRBD1 agrees at 12 bases. With 6 bases clipped from V and 11 bases from J, the junction kept 8 bases outside the gene matches. This CDR3 comprises 15 residues. In germline, CDR1 is LNHDA, CDR2 SQIVND (reference sequence). Written as DNA, the CDR3 is TGTGCCAGTAGAACCCCGGGACAGGGGGCTGCACCCCTCCACTTT. Encoded protein: CASRTPGQGAAPLHF.